This entry describes one TCR beta chain. Its antigen is not known. The PCR had 60 Vbeta and 13 Jbeta primers. Assay: immunoSEQ multiplex PCR; the TCRdb copy retains only in-frame clones and omits some. The sample lists about 200,000 clones, around 83% seen once, with around 2.7% in the top ten. The source of the sample is a study of cytomegalovirus exposure and HLA in healthy donors. Study-level information: Earlier, some 180 million T cells were analyzed, and fewer than 120 million unique TCR beta sequences were found among them. Whole-study findings and limits: Per a later analysis, 16,951 TCR beta sequences showed association with HLA alleles at 0.05 false discovery rate. A missense DCLRE1C variant was associated with V- and J-gene trimming of TCR beta chains in a later analysis, and an independent cohort replicated the association.

V gave up 4 bases and J gave up 11 bases, with 13 bases separating them. From germline, CDR1 is SGHRS and CDR2 YFSETQ. CDR3 length: 12 residues. This TCR was recovered from a woman aged 40 to 50 in good health and CMV-seronegative. The chain links TRBV5-1 to TRBJ2-1; D uncertain. Sequenced: PBMCs. DNA of the CDR3: TGCGCCAGCAGCCGAGGTAGGCATCAGCAGTTCTTC. Protein sequence: CASSRGRHQQFF.